This T cell receptor (beta chain) appears in the sequencing data of a study of CD8 T cells in ankylosing spondylitis. Study outcomes and limitations: Some of the motif variants had earlier been found in reactive arthritis patients' fluid and blood. Reported data indicate significant enrichment of disease-linked clones within matched ankylosing spondylitis synovial fluid. Disease-linked clones bore a CD8+ phenotype and were relatively rare in peripheral blood. Typical of ankylosing spondylitis blood, it appeared, was a TCR beta motif of fewer than ten highly homologous variants.

This clonotype was seen a handful of times. Its antigen is as yet unknown. Preparation of TCR beta libraries was done by quantitative 5'-RACE with molecular barcodes. One entry per CDR3 protein results from TCRdb running MiXCR on the 5' RACE reads. The data show about 330,000 distinct CDR3 sequences, around 7.6% seen once. The CDR3 length is 16 residues. The germline V gene has CDR1 SGHNT and CDR2 YENEEA. Trimming cost V 4 bases and J 2 bases; bases outside gene matches: 8. This sequence originates from a male donor with ankylosing spondylitis. The sequenced material came from blood, either unsorted or a sorted T cell fraction (not recorded which). The chain couples TRBV11-3 to TRBJ2-3, with 8 bases lining up with TRBD1. As DNA, the CDR3 is TGTGCCAGCAGCTCCCGAGGACAGGGACCCACAGATACGCAGTATTTT. Translated, it gives CASSSRGQGPTDTQYF. Using reference TRBV11-3 and TRBJ2-3 for the parts outside the CDR3, the full variable domain is EAGVVQSPRYKIIEKKQPVAFWCNPISGHNTLYWYLQNLGQGPELLIRYENEEAVDDSQLPKDRFSAERLKGVDSTLKIQPAELGDSAVYLCASSSRGQGPTDTQYFGPGTRLTVL.